The 4 T cell receptor beta chains below come from one sample, sequenced in a study of Ad26.COV2.S vaccination and SARS-CoV-2 variants. The assay was immunoSEQ multiplex PCR, and TCRdb's table has in-frame clones only and misses some. The sample lists 300,000 to 500,000 clones, roughly nine tenths occurring once. Treatment here: roughly 20 received Ad26.COV2.S at low or high dose, single or two shots; roughly 5 received placebo; per-sample allocation not given. Sampling was performed 63 days after the first vaccine or placebo injection. Here the sequenced sample was peripheral blood, taken in a trial of Ad26.COV2.S vaccine versus placebo. The receptor source for this set is a person aged 18 to 59 who received the Ad26.COV2.S COVID-19 vaccine or a placebo.

The rearrangement uses TRBV3-1 (or the pseudogene TRBV3-2) and TRBJ2-2; TRBD2 matches 14 bases. The CDR3 has 17 amino acids. The V gene's germline CDR1 is LGHDT and CDR2 YNNKEL (reference sequence). V gave up 3 bases and J gave up 5 bases; unmatched junction bases: 5. The CDR3 loop reads CASSHTGTSGRTGELFF. The CDR3 DNA follows: TGTGCCAGCAGCCACACCGGGACTAGCGGGAGAACCGGGGAGCTGTTTTTT.

This clone is a singleton in its sample. The genes are TRBV6-1 and TRBJ2-6; 8 bases align to TRBD1. The junction had 1 base not matched to a gene; V was cut back by 3 bases and J by 3 bases. Germline assignment: CDR1 MNHNS and CDR2 SASEGT. The CDR3 is made up of 15 amino acids. CDR3 coding DNA: TGTGCCAGCAGTGAGACAGGGGTTGGGGCCAACGTCCTGACTTTC. Its translation is CASSETGVGANVLTF.

The chain employs TRBV7-2 and TRBJ2-7; no firm D call. Trimming stripped 5 bases from V and 2 bases from J, with 10 bases between. Per germline, CDR1 SGHTA and CDR2 FQGNSA. The length of the CDR3 is 13 residues. CDR3 DNA sequence: TGTGCCAGCAGCCGGCCGTCGACCTACGAGCAGTACTTC. Translation: CASSRPSTYEQYF.

This chain links TRBV10-2 with TRBJ2-3; 9 bases align to TRBD2. The CDR3 length is 18 residues. CDR1 and CDR2 from the germline V gene are WSHSY and SAAADI. Unmatched junction bases numbered 12, after V lost 3 bases and J lost 2 bases. As DNA, the CDR3 is TGCGCCAGCAGTGATCCCCCCCAGCGGGGGGTTGACACAGATACGCAGTATTTT. Translated, it gives CASSDPPQRGVDTDTQYF.